This T cell receptor beta chain came from a study of T cell responses to AZD1222 COVID-19 vaccine (dated by TCRdb to the early 2020s). About the study as a whole: AZD1222 recipients whose second dose came at about 4 weeks and those whose second dose came at about 12 weeks were combined into one group, since spike-specific TCR depth and breadth did not differ between the two schedules. TCR sequencing covered approximately 230 trial participants: 207 given two doses of AZD1222 and approximately 26 given two doses of MenACWY control vaccine. Trial participants were enrolled by age into 18-55, 56-69 and 70-plus year subgroups, with approximately 160, 26 and 62 TCR-sequenced participants respectively.

Broader findings and caveats from the paper: The whole spike protein was spanned by vaccine-associated CD4 TCRs, and dominant responses were seen in regions 160-218 and 743-854. Conclusions about previously exposed vaccinees are limited because only six or seven AZD1222 recipients were SARS-CoV-2 seropositive at baseline. After two AZD1222 doses, both the breadth and the depth of spike-specific TCRs were significantly higher than at day 0 and than in MenACWY recipients. Because no day 14 peak-response samples were available, the repertoires could be characterized only after the peak T cell response. Participants were mostly white British and included more females than males, and it was suggested by the authors that clonal diversity may have been underestimated. The 56-69-year group was small, and its depth increase did not reach significance, likely because of low power. Reportedly, close to half of the unique spike-specific TCRs recognized epitopes lying outside the regions that are mutated in the B.1.351 and B.1.1.7 variants.

The germline V gene sets CDR1 to SGHRS and CDR2 to YFSETQ. Trimming takes 1 base from V and 3 bases from J, and the germline ends sit 11 bases apart. There are 14 amino acids in the CDR3, from cysteine to phenylalanine inclusive. The DNA shown is the 42-base CDR3, in frame from base 1. The sample's time point label, in plain terms: baseline before first vaccination. Vaccinee samples were obtained from the UK trials COV001 and COV002, which included a single-blind randomized controlled phase 2/3 trial of AZD1222 (ChAdOx1 nCoV-19) in healthy adults. Trial participant PBMC samples were collected at day 0 and day 28 after the second dose for TCRbeta chain sequencing. On this clone: It lacks a known antigen. The record has no base qualities; no much larger clone is one base away.

The CDR3 regions of human TCRbeta chains were subjected to immunosequencing. From the authors' description of their analysis: Repertoire TCRs were checked for matches against a reference library of SARS-CoV-2-specific TCRs that had been generated using the MIRA antigen-specificity platform. Breadth meant the fraction of unique TCRs that were SARS-CoV-2-associated, whereas depth meant the fraction of total T cells that were SARS-CoV-2-associated. Using the MIRA data, every spike-specific TCR was mapped to the spike region that the TCR reacted to and assigned to either a CD4 or a CD8 class. Log10-transformed breadth and depth values were compared by one-way ANOVA with Sidak's multiple comparisons tests. TCRdb limited this immuneACCESS table to in-frame rearrangements with V and J called. A share of clones is missing; checked studies link under half to unresolved V genes, and the rest is unexplained. V and J calls plus clone size are reproduced from that table; the DNA served to infer D and trimming. Recorded for this sample are under 140,000 clones; about nine tenths of them occurred a single time. The leading ten clones occupy 1.6% of the sample.

The sequencing here drew on peripheral blood, taken on day 0 of AZD1222 vaccination. This receptor was obtained from an adult in good health. The chain employs TRBV5-1 and TRBJ2-7; TRBD1 is a possible D gene, resting on 5 matching bases. The sequenced DNA is TGCGCCAGCAGCTTGAGTAGGGGCAACTACGAGCAGTACTTC. The translation is CASSLSRGNYEQYF.